A single sample gave rise to the 18 T cell receptor beta chains below, sequenced in a study of OX40 agonist ivuxolimab in advanced cancers. Produced via immunoSEQ multiplex PCR; TCRdb's table is partial and in-frame only. This sample has around 40,000 clones, with 84% found just once. This specimen was CD4+ or CD8+ T cells sorted from blood, taken in a trial of the OX40 agonist ivuxolimab. The receptor set was obtained from an adult with an advanced solid tumor such as melanoma, head and neck, liver or kidney cancer.

J is TRBJ2-1 and V is TRBV13, with D maybe TRBD2 (5 bases). Germline V gives CDR1 PRHDT, CDR2 FYEKMQ (reference sequence). Trimming took off 8 bases at V and 0 bases at J, with 17 bases between the two ends. This CDR3 comprises 16 residues. Here the CDR3 DNA reads TGTGCCAGCTCCTCCCGCGAGGGCAGCTCCTACAATGAGCAGTTCTTC. As protein: CASSSREGSSYNEQFF.

The rearrangement joins TRBV27 to TRBJ2-1; 12 bases are shared with TRBD2. The CDR3 spans 17 residues. Germline-derived CDR1 and CDR2 are MNHEY and SMNVEV (reference sequence). The V gene end was trimmed by 5 bases and the J gene end by 2 bases; junction bases not matched to a gene: 7. CDR3: CASSVLGLAGTYNEQFF. The CDR3, as DNA: TGTGCCAGCAGTGTACTCGGACTAGCGGGAACCTACAATGAGCAGTTCTTC.

This chain links TRBV7-9 with TRBJ1-6, with TRBD1 identical over 9 bases. The germline CDR1 and CDR2 sequences are SEHNR and FQNEAQ (reference sequence). This CDR3 is 13 amino acids long. V shed 6 bases, J shed 10 bases, and the junction held 4 bases outside the gene matches. The CDR3 spells CASRRTGASPLHF. CDR3 nucleotide sequence: TGTGCCAGCAGAAGGACAGGGGCCTCACCCCTCCACTTT. Supplemented by reference TRBV7-9 and TRBJ1-6, the full variable domain reads DTGVSQNPRHKITKRGQNVTFRCDPISEHNRLYWYRQTLGQGPEFLTYFQNEAQLEKSRLLSDRFSAERPKGSFSTLEIQRTEQGDSAMYLCASRRTGASPLHFGNGTRLTVT.

This rearrangement joins TRBV7-8 to TRBJ1-1; D perhaps matches TRBD1 (5 bases). V lost 6 bases to trimming and J lost 0 bases, with 8 bases between them. CDR1 SGHVS and CDR2 FQNEAQ come from the germline V gene. The length of the CDR3 is 13 residues. CDR3 residues: CASRLQVNTEAFF. The CDR3 DNA is TGTGCCAGCAGGCTACAGGTGAACACTGAAGCTTTCTTT.

V gene TRBV9 combines with J gene TRBJ2-3; the match to TRBD1 covers 7 bases. Germline V CDR1 and CDR2: SGDLS, YYNGEE. The V and J ends lost 3 bases and 5 bases, in that order; junction bases with no gene match: 9. This CDR3 contains 15 residues. For the CDR3, the DNA is TGTGCCAGCAGCGCCTGGGACAGTAAAATAGATACGCAGTATTTT. Translating gives CASSAWDSKIDTQYF. The variable domain in full, with the rest retrieved from reference TRBV9 and TRBJ2-3, is DSGVTQTPKHLITATGQRVTLRCSPRSGDLSVYWYQQSLDQGLQFLIQYYNGEERAKGNILERFSAQQFPDLHSELNLSSLELGDSALYFCASSAWDSKIDTQYFGPGTRLTVL.

The chain uses TRBV28 and TRBJ1-2; no clear D. V dropped 5 bases and J dropped 5 bases, with 15 bases sitting between them. The CDR3 length is 14 residues. Per the germline V gene, CDR1 is MDHEN and CDR2 is SYDVKM. CDR3 amino acids: CASSPSRGAYGYTF. In DNA form, the CDR3 reads TGTGCCAGCAGTCCTTCCCGGGGAGCGTATGGCTACACCTTC.

V gene TRBV11-2 combines with J gene TRBJ2-5, with D hard to call. This CDR3 is 14 amino acids long. CDR1 and CDR2 (germline): SGHAT, FQNNGV. Trimming shortened V by 5 bases and J by 4 bases, and 14 bases separated the two germline ends. The CDR3 DNA sequence: TGTGCCAGCAGCCCCCCGACCCAACGAGAGACCCAGTACTTC. This gives the protein CASSPPTQRETQYF.

Comment on this clone: This CDR3 fails to terminate in the conserved phenylalanine or tryptophan, so it likely reflects a read error. V is TRBV29-1 and J is TRBJ1-2, with D possibly matching TRBD1 (6 bases). V was cut by 2 bases and J by 8 bases, with 15 bases left in between. Germline assignment: CDR1 SQVTM and CDR2 ANQGSEA. This CDR3 comprises 13 residues. The CDR3 DNA is TGCAGCGTTGAACTCGACAGGACTTGGGGCTACACCCTC. Translating gives CSVELDRTWGYTL.

The chain joins TRBV4-1 to TRBJ2-7, with 7 bases aligning to TRBD2. Germline V gives CDR1 MGHRA, CDR2 YSYEKL. J was trimmed by 0 bases and V by 3 bases; bases with no gene match: 5. The CDR3 sequence is 15 residues long. As DNA, the CDR3 is TGCGCCAGCAGCCAGGCGGGACTAAGCTCCTACGAGCAGTACTTC. The encoded protein is CASSQAGLSSYEQYF.

The rearrangement links TRBV2 to TRBJ1-2; TRBD1 is a possible D gene (5 bases). The length of the CDR3 is 15 residues. With 1 base removed from V and 8 bases from J, the gap between germline ends came to 17 bases. Germline CDR1 reads SNHLY; CDR2 reads FYNNEI. The CDR3 bases are TGTGCCAGCAGTGAAGTTTTAGTTTTTGAGGGGGGCTACACCTTC. The encoded protein is CASSEVLVFEGGYTF.

The chain couples TRBV16 to TRBJ1-5; D remains unclear. The CDR3 sequence is 16 residues long. V was clipped by 0 bases and J by 3 bases, with 12 bases between them. CDR1 is KGHSY and CDR2 is FQNENV in the germline V gene. The CDR3 region has the DNA TGTGCCAGCAGCCAATCGGTATTGATTAACAATCAGCCCCAGCATTTT. The encoded protein is CASSQSVLINNQPQHF.

This rearrangement joins TRBV9 to TRBJ2-3; 12 bases match TRBD2. CDR3 length equals 16 residues. Trimming took 3 bases from V and 2 from J; bases not matched to a gene: 4. From germline, CDR1 is SGDLS and CDR2 YYNGEE. CDR3 in DNA: TGTGCCAGCAGCGAGACTAGCGGGGGATACACAGATACGCAGTATTTT. This translates into CASSETSGGYTDTQYF.

This chain connects TRBV4-2 to TRBJ1-4; 8 bases map to TRBD1. In germline, CDR1 is LGHNA, CDR2 YNFKEQ. The CDR3 runs 15 residues. V lost 0 bases, J lost 8 bases, and 5 bases stayed unmatched. This CDR3 reads CASSQDDRGGEKLFF. CDR3 DNA: TGTGCCAGCAGCCAAGATGACAGGGGCGGGGAAAAACTGTTTTTT.

This rearrangement joins TRBV7-2 to TRBJ1-6; D may be TRBD1 (6 bases). CDR1 is SGHTA, CDR2 FQGNSA, per germline. The CDR3 extends over 15 amino acids. Trimming removed 2 bases from V and 7 bases from J, with 12 bases in between. For the CDR3, the DNA is TGTGCCAGCAGCTTAAACCAGGGGCCGAATTCACCCCTCCACTTT. Amino acids: CASSLNQGPNSPLHF.

This chain joins TRBV5-4 and TRBJ2-5; D tentatively reads TRBD1 or TRBD2 (5 bases each). V dropped 2 bases and J dropped 5 bases, with 13 bases sitting between them. Germline V gives CDR1 SGHNT, CDR2 YYREEE (reference sequence). This CDR3 is 14 amino acids long. CDR3 protein: CASSFGGGAETQYF. CDR3 in DNA: TGTGCCAGCAGCTTTGGGGGTGGCGCGGAGACCCAGTACTTC.

The genes are TRBV25-1 and TRBJ1-2; D is unresolved. V dropped 3 bases and J dropped 7 bases, with 15 bases sitting between them. The length of the CDR3 is 14 residues. The germline gives CDR1 MGHDK, CDR2 SYGVNS. The CDR3 DNA reads as TGTGCCAGCAGTGACTTCGGCGAGACCGGTGGCTACACCTTC. Amino acid sequence: CASSDFGETGGYTF.

This rearrangement joins TRBV5-3 to TRBJ1-2, with a possible D match to TRBD1 (6 bases). TRBV5-3 is annotated as an ORF whose role is uncertain. The CDR3 runs 15 residues. V was trimmed by 3 bases and J by 2 bases, leaving 14 bases between them. The CDR3 here is CARSYPGHPNYGYTF. The CDR3 region has the DNA TGTGCCAGAAGCTACCCGGGACACCCGAACTATGGCTACACCTTC.

The rearrangement joins TRBV19 to TRBJ2-1; the D gene is possibly TRBD2 (6 bases). Germline CDR1 reads LNHDA; CDR2 reads SQIVND (reference sequence). Trimming removed 6 bases from V and 1 base from J, with 13 bases in between. The CDR3 length is 15 residues. This CDR3 is CASSPVAVSYNEQFF. The CDR3 nucleotides read TGTGCCAGTAGCCCAGTAGCGGTATCCTACAATGAGCAGTTCTTC.